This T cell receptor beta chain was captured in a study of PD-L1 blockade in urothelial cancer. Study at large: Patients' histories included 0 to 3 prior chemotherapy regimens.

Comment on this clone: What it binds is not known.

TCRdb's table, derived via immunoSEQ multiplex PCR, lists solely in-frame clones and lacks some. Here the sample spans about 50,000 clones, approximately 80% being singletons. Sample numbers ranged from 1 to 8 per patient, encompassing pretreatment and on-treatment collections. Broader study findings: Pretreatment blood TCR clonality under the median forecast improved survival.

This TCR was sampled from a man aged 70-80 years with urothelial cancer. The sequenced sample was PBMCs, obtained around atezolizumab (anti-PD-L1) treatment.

The CDR3 coding sequence is TGTGCCAGCCGACTAGCGGGAGGCAGCGAGCAGTACTTC. Translated: CASRLAGGSEQYF. The chain combines TRBV27 with TRBJ2-7; 13 bases are shared with TRBD2. Germline V gives CDR1 MNHEY, CDR2 SMNVEV (reference sequence). The CDR3 runs 13 residues. The J segment lost 6 bases and the V segment lost 8 bases, leaving 4 bases of the junction unmatched.